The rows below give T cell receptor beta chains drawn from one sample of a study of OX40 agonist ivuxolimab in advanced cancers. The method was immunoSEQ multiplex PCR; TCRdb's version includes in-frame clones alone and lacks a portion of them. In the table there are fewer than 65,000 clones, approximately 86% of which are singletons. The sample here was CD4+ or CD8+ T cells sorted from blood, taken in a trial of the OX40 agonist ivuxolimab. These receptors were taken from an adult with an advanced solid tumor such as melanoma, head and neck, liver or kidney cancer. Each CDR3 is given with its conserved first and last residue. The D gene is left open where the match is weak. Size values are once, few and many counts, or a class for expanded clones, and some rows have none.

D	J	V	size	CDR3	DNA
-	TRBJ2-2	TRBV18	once	CASSPSGPGELFF	TGTGCCAGCTCACCTTCGGGGCCCGGGGAGCTGTTTTTT
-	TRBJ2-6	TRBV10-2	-	CASSLNRGSGANVLTF	TGCGCCAGCAGTCTTAACCGAGGGTCTGGGGCCAACGTCCTGACTTTC
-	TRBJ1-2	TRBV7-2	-	CASSSGNYGYTF	TGTGCCAGCAGCTCCGGAAACTATGGCTACACCTTC
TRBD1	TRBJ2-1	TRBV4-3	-	CASSQQTGGEQFF	TGCGCCAGCAGCCAACAGACAGGGGGCGAGCAGTTCTTC
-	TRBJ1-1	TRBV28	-	CASIPPVGAEAFF	TGTGCCAGCATCCCCCCCGTGGGCGCTGAAGCTTTCTTT
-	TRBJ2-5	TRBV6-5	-	CASKAGLQETQYF	TGTGCCAGCAAAGCAGGACTCCAAGAGACCCAGTACTTC
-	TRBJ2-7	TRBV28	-	CASRIRRFVERVAYEQYF	TGTGCCAGCAGGATAAGGAGATTTGTAGAGAGGGTGGCCTACGAGCAGTACTTC
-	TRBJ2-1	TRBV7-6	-	CASTQAGRNSEQFF	TGTGCCAGCACCCAGGCAGGGAGAAATAGTGAGCAGTTCTTC
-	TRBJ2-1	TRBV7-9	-	CASSLFETLGYNEQFF	TGTGCCAGCAGCTTATTTGAGACGTTGGGCTACAATGAGCAGTTCTTC
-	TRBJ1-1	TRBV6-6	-	CASSPRGQLRTEAFF	TGTGCCAGCAGCCCGCGCGGACAGCTAAGGACTGAAGCTTTCTTT
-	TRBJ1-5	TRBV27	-	CASGLVGSISNQPQHF	TGTGCCAGCGGATTAGTGGGTTCTATCAGCAATCAGCCCCAGCATTTT
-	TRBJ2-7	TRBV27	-	CASSLFGQLYEQYF	TGTGCCAGCAGTTTATTCGGACAACTATACGAGCAGTACTTC
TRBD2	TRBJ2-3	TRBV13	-	CATNRLAGVEDTQYF	TGTGCCACCAATAGACTAGCGGGAGTGGAAGATACGCAGTATTTT
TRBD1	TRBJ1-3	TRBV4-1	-	CASSQPTGGGNTIYF	TGCGCCAGCAGCCAACCGACAGGGGGGGGAAACACCATATATTTT
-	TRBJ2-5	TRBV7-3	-	CASSLRTGETQYF	TGTGCCAGCAGCTTACGGACCGGAGAGACCCAGTACTTC
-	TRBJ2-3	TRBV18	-	CASSMGPSTDTQYF	TGTGCCAGCTCCATGGGTCCAAGCACAGATACGCAGTATTTT
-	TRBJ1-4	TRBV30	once	CAWSRPGATNEKLFF	TGTGCCTGGAGTCGACCAGGGGCAACTAATGAAAAACTGTTTTTT